This T cell receptor beta chain was documented in a study of T cell clonotyping in hematopoietic cell transplantation (dated by TCRdb to 2020 to 2022). Some background on the complete study: The study collected 135 blood samples from some 35 consecutive transplant recipients and their related donors. Recruitment of patients was conducted between late 2015 and 2017, and follow-up was continued until September 2020 or death.

The time point label here, explained by the study, means: 30 days after allo-HCT. Blood from recipients was drawn roughly 28 days before transplant, then again at days 30, 100 and 180 after transplant. Nuclei Lysis Solution was used to extract genomic DNA from fresh or cryopreserved unfractionated peripheral blood mononuclear cells. The immunoSEQ assay, a bias-controlled multiplex PCR using V- and J-specific primers, was used to amplify TCR beta CDR3 regions from genomic DNA. A proprietary barcode and Illumina adapter sequences were added to the CDR3 amplicons in a second PCR step. An Illumina MiSeq instrument was used to sequence the CDR3 libraries. The authors' pipeline ran thus. immunoSEQ Analyzer 3.0 was used for export and quality control, with R Bioconductor and Immunarch used for downstream analyses. Only productive rearrangements in the normalized downsampled data set went into calculating the repertoire metrics. Clonotypes larger than 5 templates in the normalized cohort were defined as pathologically expanded. The Inverse Simpson Index was used to measure repertoire diversity. To capture all clonotypes, CMV-specificity analyses were performed on the non-normalized data set. TCRdb took over this immuneACCESS table, retaining in-frame rearrangements with V and J assigned. Such tables are incomplete; in checked studies, under half of the missing clones stem from an unresolved V gene, and the remainder is unexplained. Clone size and V and J calls were adopted from that table, with D and trimming inferred from the DNA. This sample is represented by approximately 7,000 clones; 70% to 90% of them were singletons. Together, the top ten hold about 4.5% of the sample.

Paper-wide results and their limitations: Only a small fraction of recipient repertoires overlapped donor repertoires, with over 97% appearing de novo at the given depth. Broader TCR repertoire diversity after transplant was predicted by Inverse Simpson Index values from donors and from recipients before transplant. The sample size was limited, and because cells were not sorted, the contributions of CD4 and CD8 repertoires could not be separated. A decrease in recipient TCR diversity was observed after transplant, and a progressive increase in pathologically expanded clonotypes was seen from day 30 to day 180.

For this clone: Its cognate antigen has yet to be identified. Per-base quality was not reported, and no clone a single base away is much larger than it.

The CDR3 measures 14 amino acids from cysteine to phenylalanine. Only CDR3 DNA remains: 42 bases, in frame from the first base. The CDR1 and CDR2 encoded by the germline V gene are LGHNA and YSLEER. V is reduced by 4 bases and J by 1 base, leaving a spacing of 10 bases between them. The TCR sequence derives from a female patient aged 50-59 years who had an allogeneic stem cell transplant from an unrelated donor, so the T cells may come from the graft donor. Some clones in this sample may be carry-over from other donors' samples. The rearrangement combines TRBV4-3 with TRBJ2-5; the D gene identity is not certain. Sequences were derived from PBMCs, sampled 30 days after allogeneic stem cell transplant. The CDR3 region: CASSRGGSQETQYF. The sequenced DNA is TGCGCCAGCAGCCGGGGTGGCAGCCAAGAGACCCAGTACTTC.